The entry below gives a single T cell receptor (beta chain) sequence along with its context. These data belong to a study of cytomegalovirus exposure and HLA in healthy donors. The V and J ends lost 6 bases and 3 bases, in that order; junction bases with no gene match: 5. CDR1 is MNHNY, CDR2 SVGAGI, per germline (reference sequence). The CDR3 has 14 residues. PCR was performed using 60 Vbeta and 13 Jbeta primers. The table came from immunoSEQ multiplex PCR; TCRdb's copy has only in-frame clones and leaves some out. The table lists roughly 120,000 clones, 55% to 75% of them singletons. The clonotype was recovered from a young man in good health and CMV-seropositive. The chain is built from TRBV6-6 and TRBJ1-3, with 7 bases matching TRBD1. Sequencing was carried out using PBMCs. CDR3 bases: TGTGCCAGCAGCACGACAGGGTTTGGAAACACCATATATTTT. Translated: CASSTTGFGNTIYF.